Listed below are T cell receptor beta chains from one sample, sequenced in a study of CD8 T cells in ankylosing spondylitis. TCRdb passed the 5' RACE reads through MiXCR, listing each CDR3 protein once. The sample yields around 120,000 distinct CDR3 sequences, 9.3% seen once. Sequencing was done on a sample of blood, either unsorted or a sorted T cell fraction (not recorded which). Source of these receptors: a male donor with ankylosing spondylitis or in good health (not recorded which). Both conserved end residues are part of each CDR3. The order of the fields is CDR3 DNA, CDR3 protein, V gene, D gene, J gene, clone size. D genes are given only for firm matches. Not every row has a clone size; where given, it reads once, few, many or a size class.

DNA: TGTGCCAGCAGTTTATTAACTCAGAACACAGATACGCAGTATTTT
CDR3: CASSLLTQNTDTQYF
V: TRBV27
D: NA
J: TRBJ2-3
size: many

DNA: TGTGCCAGCAGCTTAGTGCTAGCGGGGCGGTTTCGCGCAGATACGCAGTATTTT
CDR3: CASSLVLAGRFRADTQYF
V: TRBV7-2
D: TRBD2
J: TRBJ2-3
size: many

DNA: TGTGCCAGCAGCGTAAACCTAGCGGGGCATTCCACAGATACGCAGTATTTT
CDR3: CASSVNLAGHSTDTQYF
V: TRBV9
D: TRBD2
J: TRBJ2-3
size: many

DNA: TGTGCCAGCAGCCGCCCCTCGGGGAATGAGCAGTTCTTC
CDR3: CASSRPSGNEQFF
V: TRBV3-1
D: NA
J: TRBJ2-1
size: many

DNA: TGCAGTGCCCCTATCCCGCGGGGGTATACCTACGAGCAGTACTTC
CDR3: CSAPIPRGYTYEQYF
V: TRBV20-1
D: TRBD2
J: TRBJ2-7
size: once

DNA: TGTGCCAGCAGTCCGGTCCCTCCAGGGGTAGAGACCCAGTACTTC
CDR3: CASSPVPPGVETQYF
V: TRBV27
D: NA
J: TRBJ2-5
size: many

DNA: TGCAGTGCTAGGCCAAGGACTAGCGGGAGATTCTACAATGAGCAGTTCTTC
CDR3: CSARPRTSGRFYNEQFF
V: TRBV20-1
D: TRBD2
J: TRBJ2-1
size: many

DNA: TGTGCCAGCAGCGTAGAGGGGGCTTCCAACACCGGGGAGCTGTTTTTT
CDR3: CASSVEGASNTGELFF
V: TRBV9
D: TRBD1
J: TRBJ2-2
size: many

DNA: TGTGCCAGCAGCCAAGGGACAGGGGGCACCGGGGAGCTGTTTTTT
CDR3: CASSQGTGGTGELFF
V: TRBV12-3/TRBV12-4
D: TRBD1
J: TRBJ2-2
size: NA

DNA: TGTGCGAGCACCCAGCGGGGGCGACAAGAGACCCAGTACTTC
CDR3: CASTQRGRQETQYF
V: TRBV6-2/TRBV6-3
D: TRBD2
J: TRBJ2-5
size: NA

DNA: TGTGCCAGCACCCTGACAGGGGGCTACATCGAGCAGTACTTC
CDR3: CASTLTGGYIEQYF
V: TRBV12-3/TRBV12-4
D: TRBD1
J: TRBJ2-7
size: few